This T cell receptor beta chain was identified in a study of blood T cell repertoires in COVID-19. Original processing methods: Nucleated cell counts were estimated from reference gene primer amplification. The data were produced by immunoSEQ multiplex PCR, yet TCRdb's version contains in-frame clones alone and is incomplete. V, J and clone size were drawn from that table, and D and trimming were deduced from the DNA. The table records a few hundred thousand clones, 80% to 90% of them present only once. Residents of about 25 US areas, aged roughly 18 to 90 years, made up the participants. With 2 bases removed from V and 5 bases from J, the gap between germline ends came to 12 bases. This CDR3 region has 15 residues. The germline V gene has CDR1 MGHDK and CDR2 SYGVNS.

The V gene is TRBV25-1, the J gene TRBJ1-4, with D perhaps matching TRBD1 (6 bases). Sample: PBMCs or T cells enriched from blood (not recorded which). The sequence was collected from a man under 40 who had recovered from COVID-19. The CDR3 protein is CASSEGRGRNEKLFF. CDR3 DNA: TGTGCCAGCAGTGAAGGCAGGGGAAGGAATGAAAAACTGTTTTTT.